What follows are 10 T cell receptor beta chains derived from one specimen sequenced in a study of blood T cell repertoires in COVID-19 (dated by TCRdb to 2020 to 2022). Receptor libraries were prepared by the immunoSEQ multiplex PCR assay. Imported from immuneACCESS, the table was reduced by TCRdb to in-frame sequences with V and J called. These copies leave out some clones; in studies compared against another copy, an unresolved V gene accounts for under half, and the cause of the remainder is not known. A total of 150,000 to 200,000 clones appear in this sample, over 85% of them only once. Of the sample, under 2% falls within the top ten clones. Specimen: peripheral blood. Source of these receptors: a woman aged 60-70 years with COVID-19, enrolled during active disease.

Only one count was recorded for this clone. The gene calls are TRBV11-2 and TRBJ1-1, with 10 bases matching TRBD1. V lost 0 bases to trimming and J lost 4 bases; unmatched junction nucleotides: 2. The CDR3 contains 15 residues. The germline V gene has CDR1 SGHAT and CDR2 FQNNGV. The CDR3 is CASSLDWTGGTEAFF. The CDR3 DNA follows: TGTGCCAGCAGCTTAGATTGGACAGGGGGCACTGAAGCTTTCTTT.

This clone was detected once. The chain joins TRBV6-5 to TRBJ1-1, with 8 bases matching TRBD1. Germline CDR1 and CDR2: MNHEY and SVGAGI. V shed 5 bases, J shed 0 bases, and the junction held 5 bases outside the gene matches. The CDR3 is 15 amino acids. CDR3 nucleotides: TGTGCCAGCAGTCCACCGGGACAGGTGAACACTGAAGCTTTCTTT. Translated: CASSPPGQVNTEAFF.

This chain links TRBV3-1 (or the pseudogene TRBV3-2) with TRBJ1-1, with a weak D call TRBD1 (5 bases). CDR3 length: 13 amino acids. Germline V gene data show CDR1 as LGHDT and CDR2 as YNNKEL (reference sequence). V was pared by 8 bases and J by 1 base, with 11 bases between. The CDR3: CASRGGGNTEAFF. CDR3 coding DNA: TGTGCCAGCCGCGGGGGGGGGAACACTGAAGCTTTCTTT.

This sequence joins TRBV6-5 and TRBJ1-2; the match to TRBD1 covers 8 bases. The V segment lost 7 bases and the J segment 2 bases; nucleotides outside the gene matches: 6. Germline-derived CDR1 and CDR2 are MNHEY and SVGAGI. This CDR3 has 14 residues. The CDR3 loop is CASTMDRDNYGYTF. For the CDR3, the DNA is TGTGCCAGCACCATGGACAGGGACAACTATGGCTACACCTTC.

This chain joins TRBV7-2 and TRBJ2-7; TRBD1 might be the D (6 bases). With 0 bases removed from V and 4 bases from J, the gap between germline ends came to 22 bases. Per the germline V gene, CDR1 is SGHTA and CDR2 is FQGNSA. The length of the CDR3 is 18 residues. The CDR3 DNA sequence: TGTGCCAGCAGCTTAGCGCCCGGGGACATCGGGCAGCCGTACGAGCAGTACTTC. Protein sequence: CASSLAPGDIGQPYEQYF.

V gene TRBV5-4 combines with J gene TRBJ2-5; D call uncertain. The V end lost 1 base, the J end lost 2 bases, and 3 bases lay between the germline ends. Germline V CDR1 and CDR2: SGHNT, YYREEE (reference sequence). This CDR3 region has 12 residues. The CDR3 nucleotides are TGTGCCAGCAGCTTGCCTCAAGAGACCCAGTACTTC. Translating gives CASSLPQETQYF.

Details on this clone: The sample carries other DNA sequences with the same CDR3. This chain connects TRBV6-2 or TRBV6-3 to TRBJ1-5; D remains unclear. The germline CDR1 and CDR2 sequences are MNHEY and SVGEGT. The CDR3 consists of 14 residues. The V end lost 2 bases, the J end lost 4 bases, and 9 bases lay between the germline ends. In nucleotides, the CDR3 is TGTGCCAGCAGTTACGGGCAGGTAAATCAGCCCCAGCATTTT. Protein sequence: CASSYGQVNQPQHF.

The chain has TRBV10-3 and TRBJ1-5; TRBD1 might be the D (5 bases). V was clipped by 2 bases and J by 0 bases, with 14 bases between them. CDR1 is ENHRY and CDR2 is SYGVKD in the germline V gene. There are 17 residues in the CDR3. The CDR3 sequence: CAISETDTVNSNQPQHF. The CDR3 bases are TGTGCCATCAGTGAGACGGACACCGTCAATAGCAATCAGCCCCAGCATTTT.

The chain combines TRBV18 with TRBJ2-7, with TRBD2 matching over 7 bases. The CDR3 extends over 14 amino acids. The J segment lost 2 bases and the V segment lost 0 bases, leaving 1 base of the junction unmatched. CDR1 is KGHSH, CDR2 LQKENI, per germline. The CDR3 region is CASSPPRGTYEQYF. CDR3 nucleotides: TGTGCCAGCTCACCACCGCGGGGGACCTACGAGCAGTACTTC.

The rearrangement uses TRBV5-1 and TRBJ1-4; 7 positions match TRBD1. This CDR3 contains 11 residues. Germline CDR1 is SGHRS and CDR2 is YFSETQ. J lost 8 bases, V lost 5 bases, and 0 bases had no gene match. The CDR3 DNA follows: TGCGCCAGCAGGGACAGGGAAAAACTGTTTTTT. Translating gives CASRDREKLFF.